These T cell receptor beta chains were read from a single sample in a study of blood T cells in healthy people across ages. TCRdb independently ran MiXCR on the 5' RACE reads; one entry per CDR3 protein. Of some 780,000 distinct CDR3 sequences detected, around 50% appear once; the ten largest clones hold more than 25%. Sequenced material: blood. The receptors originated from a man aged 40-49 years in good health. Both conserved end residues are part of each CDR3. A D gene is named only where the DNA matches it firmly. Size is omitted from some rows. Given values are once, few, many or a class for expanded clones.

v_call	j_call	d_call	clone_size	cdr3_aa	cdr3_nt
TRBV14	TRBJ2-3	-	few	CASSMGSGTDTQYF	TGTGCCAGCAGTATGGGGAGCGGCACAGATACGCAGTATTTT
TRBV20-1	TRBJ2-6	-	-	CSARGGITGANVLTF	TGCAGTGCTAGAGGGGGGATCACTGGGGCCAACGTCCTGACTTTC
TRBV5-1	TRBJ2-6	TRBD1	-	CASRGTGRTGANVLTF	TGCGCCAGCAGGGGGACAGGGCGCACTGGGGCCAACGTCCTGACTTTC
TRBV7-2	TRBJ2-1	-	-	CASRAPRLDEQFF	TGTGCCAGCAGAGCCCCTCGATTGGATGAGCAGTTCTTC
TRBV29-1	TRBJ2-7	TRBD1	few	CSVDRGSYEQYF	TGCAGCGTCGACAGGGGCTCCTACGAGCAGTACTTC
TRBV28	TRBJ2-7	-	few	CASSETQHEQYF	TGTGCCAGCAGTGAAACTCAGCACGAGCAGTACTTC
TRBV7-2	TRBJ1-1	TRBD1	-	CASRYRDRNTEAFF	TGTGCCAGCAGGTATCGGGACAGGAACACTGAAGCTTTCTTT
TRBV19	TRBJ2-7	-	-	CASSIVGGLFNEQYF	TGTGCCAGTAGTATAGTAGGGGGACTATTCAACGAGCAGTACTTC
TRBV25-1	TRBJ2-1	TRBD2	-	CAGSDREVLAHNEQFF	TGTGCCGGCAGTGACCGGGAGGTTTTAGCCCACAATGAGCAGTTCTTC
TRBV11-2	TRBJ1-2	TRBD1	few	CASSSNRGRGGYTF	TGTGCCAGCAGCAGTAACAGGGGGCGAGGCGGCTACACCTTC
TRBV20-1	TRBJ1-1	-	-	CSAYGGGSAEAFF	TGCAGTGCGTATGGAGGAGGGAGCGCTGAAGCTTTCTTT
TRBV4-1	TRBJ1-2	-	few	CASSQDRTLELYTF	TGCGCCAGCAGCCAAGATCGGACTTTGGAATTGTACACCTTC
TRBV29-1	TRBJ2-5	TRBD2	-	CSGGTSGRETQYF	TGCAGCGGGGGGACTAGCGGTAGAGAGACCCAGTACTTC
TRBV24-1	TRBJ2-7	-	-	CATKGLGSNEQYF	TGTGCCACCAAGGGACTCGGCTCCAATGAGCAGTACTTC
TRBV30	TRBJ1-5	-	-	CAWSGGTFQPQHF	TGTGCCTGGAGTGGCGGGACTTTCCAGCCCCAGCATTTT
TRBV28	TRBJ2-1	-	few	CASSSSWGADFTYNEQFF	TGTGCCAGCAGTTCTTCTTGGGGGGCGGATTTCACGTACAATGAGCAGTTCTTC
TRBV7-2	TRBJ2-3	TRBD2	-	CASRLPLAGDTQYF	TGTGCCAGCAGACTCCCACTAGCGGGAGATACGCAGTATTTT
TRBV20-1	TRBJ2-5	TRBD1	-	CSAVTGGEETQYF	TGCAGTGCTGTTACAGGGGGCGAGGAGACCCAGTACTTC
TRBV11-2	TRBJ1-6	-	-	CASSADQTLHF	TGTGCCAGCAGCGCAGACCAAACCCTCCACTTT
TRBV5-1	TRBJ2-5	TRBD1	-	CASSQSVTGTQETQYF	TGCGCCAGCAGCCAAAGCGTGACAGGGACCCAAGAGACCCAGTACTTC
TRBV24-1	TRBJ2-7	-	-	CATEPSGPSSYEQYF	TGTGCCACGGAACCCTCCGGACCCAGCTCCTACGAGCAGTACTTC
TRBV7-2	TRBJ2-3	-	few	CASGPPGSTQYF	TGTGCCAGCGGGCCACCCGGCTCGACGCAGTATTTT
TRBV28	TRBJ2-7	-	-	CASSFLTFSYEQYF	TGTGCCAGCAGTTTCCTGACTTTTTCCTACGAGCAGTACTTC
TRBV4-3	TRBJ2-3	TRBD1	once	CASSQEARGTPDTQYF	TGCGCCAGCAGCCAAGAGGCCAGGGGGACCCCAGATACGCAGTATTTT
TRBV20-1	TRBJ2-3	-	-	CSADPAGRDTQYF	TGCAGTGCTGACCCAGCGGGTAGAGATACGCAGTATTTT
TRBV6-6	TRBJ1-5	-	-	CASSYVGLGDQPQHF	TGTGCCAGCAGTTACGTGGGCCTAGGGGATCAGCCCCAGCATTTT
TRBV5-4	TRBJ2-7	TRBD1	-	CASSFPGTGIYEQYF	TGTGCCAGCAGCTTCCCCGGGACAGGGATCTACGAGCAGTACTTC
TRBV20-1	TRBJ2-3	TRBD2	-	CSELAGNTDTQYF	TGCAGCGAACTAGCGGGAAACACAGATACGCAGTATTTT
TRBV7-2	TRBJ1-6	-	few	CASSEQNGNNSPLHF	TGTGCCAGCAGCGAGCAGAACGGTAATAATTCACCCCTCCACTTT
TRBV2	TRBJ2-1	-	-	CANPSGVSSYNEQFF	TGTGCCAACCCTTCTGGGGTATCCTCCTACAATGAGCAGTTCTTC
TRBV29-1	TRBJ2-7	-	-	CSVVLYVASYEQYF	TGCAGCGTTGTGCTGTACGTGGCCTCTTACGAGCAGTACTTC
TRBV5-1	TRBJ2-7	TRBD1	-	CASSSSGQGTYYEQYF	TGCGCCAGCAGCTCAAGTGGACAGGGGACTTACTACGAGCAGTACTTC
TRBV6-5	TRBJ2-7	-	-	CASSNGPDVQYF	TGTGCCAGCAGTAACGGACCGGATGTGCAGTACTTC
TRBV28	TRBJ2-1	-	-	CASSFPNTGIDNEQFF	TGTGCCAGCAGTTTCCCGAATACAGGGATTGACAATGAGCAGTTCTTC
TRBV5-6	TRBJ2-6	-	-	CASSAIGDSGANVLTF	TGTGCCAGCAGCGCCATAGGGGACTCTGGGGCCAACGTCCTGACTTTC
TRBV7-3	TRBJ2-5	TRBD2	-	CASSLSRLAGVGPQETQYF	TGTGCCAGCAGCCTGAGCCGACTAGCGGGAGTGGGCCCTCAAGAGACCCAGTACTTC
TRBV29-1	TRBJ2-3	TRBD1	few	CSADRGTLTDTQYF	TGCAGCGCCGACAGGGGAACCCTCACAGATACGCAGTATTTT
TRBV10-3	TRBJ1-5	-	few	CAISETGSRPQHF	TGTGCCATCAGTGAGACAGGGTCTCGGCCCCAGCATTTT
TRBV2	TRBJ2-7	-	few	CASKTGTAYEQYF	TGTGCCAGCAAAACCGGGACTGCCTACGAGCAGTACTTC
TRBV6-2/TRBV6-3	TRBJ2-7	TRBD2	few	CASSLGLAGVLNEQYF	TGTGCCAGCAGTTTGGGACTAGCGGGCGTCCTGAATGAGCAGTACTTC
TRBV28	TRBJ2-3	-	-	CASSLSPSEDTQYF	TGTGCCAGCAGTTTAAGCCCGAGCGAGGATACGCAGTATTTT
TRBV12-3/TRBV12-4	TRBJ1-1	TRBD1	few	CASSKGTENTEAFF	TGTGCCAGCAGTAAAGGGACAGAAAACACTGAAGCTTTCTTT
TRBV5-6	TRBJ2-1	TRBD1	few	CASSFPGGAVNNEQFF	TGTGCCAGCAGCTTTCCAGGGGGAGCGGTGAACAATGAGCAGTTCTTC
TRBV12-3/TRBV12-4	TRBJ2-3	-	few	CASNSRRHTDTQYF	TGTGCCAGCAACTCGCGTCGGCACACAGATACGCAGTATTTT
TRBV27	TRBJ2-4	TRBD1	-	CASRGTVGYGNIQYF	TGTGCCAGCAGAGGGACAGTCGGCTATGGAAACATTCAGTACTTC
TRBV12-3/TRBV12-4	TRBJ2-5	-	-	CASSSSFPALENEQYF	TGTGCCAGCAGTTCATCCTTTCCAGCCCTCGAGAATGAGCAGTACTTC
TRBV21-1	TRBJ2-7	-	-	CASSKLVIYEQYF	TGTGCCAGCAGCAAATTGGTGATCTACGAGCAGTACTTC
TRBV4-3	TRBJ1-1	-	-	CASSQDAAMNTEAFF	TGCGCCAGCAGCCAAGACGCAGCCATGAACACTGAAGCTTTCTTT
TRBV6-2/TRBV6-3	TRBJ2-1	TRBD2	few	CASSGTSGGHIDNEQFF	TGTGCCAGCAGTGGAACTAGCGGGGGGCATATTGACAATGAGCAGTTCTTC
TRBV27	TRBJ2-7	-	-	CASSLRTPISAYEQYF	TGTGCCAGCAGTTTAAGGACCCCGATATCGGCTTACGAGCAGTACTTC
TRBV29-1	TRBJ1-1	TRBD1	-	CSVRQGAITEAFF	TGCAGCGTACGACAGGGGGCGATCACTGAAGCTTTCTTT
TRBV6-5	TRBJ2-5	TRBD1	-	CASSPGGAGLGETQYF	TGTGCCAGCAGCCCAGGGGGCGCGGGTTTAGGGGAGACCCAGTACTTC
TRBV27	TRBJ1-6	-	-	CASSIGGRNSPLHF	TGTGCCAGCAGCATAGGGGGTAGGAATTCACCCCTCCACTTT